This is a list of T cell receptor beta chains from one sample in a study of blood T cell repertoires in COVID-19. Measured with immunoSEQ multiplex PCR; TCRdb has only the in-frame clones, and not every one. The table shows a few hundred thousand clones, with roughly 89% occurring only once. The sample comprised peripheral blood. Receptor source: a woman aged 25 to 45 with COVID-19, enrolled during active disease. CDR3s leave out the opening cysteine and the closing phenylalanine or tryptophan.

CDR3,V,length,J
ASSPQGQGNYGYT,TRBV18,13,TRBJ1-2
ASSRNERGEF,TRBV7-9,10,TRBJ2-1
ASSEVGVSSYNSPLH,TRBV19,15,TRBJ1-6
ASSSGYAFSKEQY,TRBV11-3,13,TRBJ2-7
ASSATGVSNQPQH,TRBV9,13,TRBJ1-5
ASSLGTGPYEQY,TRBV5-5,12,TRBJ2-7
ASSYFRQGRHEQY,TRBV6-5,13,TRBJ2-7
ASSLEGAGAASPLH,TRBV7-9,14,TRBJ1-6
ASSLSAGQPQH,TRBV27,11,TRBJ1-5
ASSLDGGGSYNEQF,TRBV4-2,14,TRBJ2-1
ASMEMAGGEQY,TRBV19,11,TRBJ2-7
ASSQGGGGGMREQY,TRBV4-1,14,TRBJ2-7
ASSQGGLTEAF,TRBV4-1,11,TRBJ1-1
ASSREVGLAYTGELF,TRBV3-1/TRBV3-2,15,TRBJ2-2
ASSRGSETQY,TRBV2,10,TRBJ2-5
ASSLDGGTGELF,TRBV5-4,12,TRBJ2-2
ASSQARQAVPGELF,TRBV4-2,14,TRBJ2-2
ARSLSLAGDLRWETQY,TRBV5-3,16,TRBJ2-5
ASRAAGNNQPQH,TRBV2,12,TRBJ1-5
ASSFSQTTGFKNIQY,TRBV28,15,TRBJ2-4
ASSLTGYSQLGEQF,TRBV5-6,14,TRBJ2-1
ASSSGQGAYEQY,TRBV21-1,12,TRBJ2-7
ASSGTTNTGELF,TRBV5-1,12,TRBJ2-2
ATQDTGVNGELF,TRBV5-1,12,TRBJ2-2
ASSAQQGYEQY,TRBV2,11,TRBJ2-7
ASSARTGGNSPLH,TRBV28,13,TRBJ1-6
ASSRDRDQPQH,TRBV6-5,11,TRBJ1-5
ASSELTDSQASYEQY,TRBV2,15,TRBJ2-7
ASSLGSGGVEQF,TRBV5-1,12,TRBJ2-1
ASTPGGGNTQY,TRBV12-3/TRBV12-4,11,TRBJ2-3
ASSLGIRGRVNSPLH,TRBV5-4,15,TRBJ1-6
ASTRGGEYNSPLH,TRBV6-4,13,TRBJ1-6
ASSDDRGNSWDGYT,TRBV9,14,TRBJ1-2
ASSLWRGLANTGELF,TRBV27,15,TRBJ2-2
ASSRQVNQPQH,TRBV3-1/TRBV3-2,11,TRBJ1-5
ATSRWDSSGYGYT,TRBV15,13,TRBJ1-2